One sample yielded the 25 T cell receptor beta chains listed below, sequenced in a study of Tregs in tolerant kidney transplant recipients. Some clones are missing from TCRdb's copy, which holds only in-frame ones; the method was immunoSEQ multiplex PCR. The table lists about 22,000 clones, approximately 84% of them singletons. The nonmyeloablative bone marrow transplants came from related graft donors, with transient mixed chimerism. The source material was CD8+ T cells from blood (PBMCs), sampled 6 months after the transplant. The origin of the receptors is a human patient who received a combined kidney and bone marrow transplant. Some of these T cells may belong to the graft donor.

The gene calls are TRBV5-6 and TRBJ2-1, with no clear D. Trimming removed 1 base at V and 5 bases at J, with 10 bases between. Per germline, CDR1 SGHDT and CDR2 YYEEEE. This CDR3 is 14 amino acids long. DNA of the CDR3: TGTGCCAGCAGCTTGAGATCTATTGACAATGAGCAGTTCTTC. Translation: CASSLRSIDNEQFF.

The V gene is TRBV9, the J gene TRBJ2-1; D possibly corresponds to TRBD2 (6 bases). Germline V gene lookup returns CDR1 SGDLS and CDR2 YYNGEE. Trimming took off 3 bases at V and 5 bases at J, with 18 bases between the two ends. The CDR3 is 16 residues long. DNA of the CDR3: TGTGCCAGCAGCGGTAAAGGAGGGCGTTATAACAATGAGCAGTTCTTC. Its protein product is CASSGKGGRYNNEQFF.

CDR3 protein: CASRPLTGGPYEQYF. In nucleotides, the CDR3 is TGTGCCAGCAGACCTTTAACAGGGGGGCCCTACGAGCAGTACTTC. This chain connects TRBV27 to TRBJ2-7; 8 bases align to TRBD1. V shed 6 bases and J 2 bases; nucleotides not matched to a gene: 9. CDR3 length equals 15 residues. Germline V CDR1 and CDR2: MNHEY, SMNVEV (reference sequence).

The J gene is TRBJ1-1, the V gene TRBV4-1; D is perhaps TRBD1 (5 bases). Germline values: CDR1 MGHRA, CDR2 YSYEKL. This CDR3 has 15 residues. Trimming took 0 bases from V and 6 from J, leaving 14 bases between them. The CDR3 reads CASSQDGGGGAEAFF. Written as DNA, the CDR3 is TGCGCCAGCAGCCAAGATGGCGGGGGTGGGGCTGAAGCTTTCTTT.

The gene calls are TRBV9 and TRBJ2-7, with 8 bases that match TRBD1. The CDR3 runs to 18 residues. The germline CDR1 and CDR2 sequences are SGDLS and YYNGEE. With V trimmed by 4 bases and J by 0 bases, 15 bases remained unmatched. DNA of the CDR3: TGTGCCAGCAGCACCCCCTCCTCCGGGACAGGCAACTCCTACGAGCAGTACTTC. This sequence encodes CASSTPSSGTGNSYEQYF.

The rearrangement uses TRBV28 and TRBJ1-4, with a possible D match to TRBD1 (5 bases). In germline, CDR1 is MDHEN, CDR2 SYDVKM. V shed 3 bases and J shed 6 bases, with 11 bases lying between them. The CDR3 totals 14 residues. CDR3: CASSLGQEYEKLFF. The CDR3 DNA follows: TGTGCCAGCAGTTTGGGGCAGGAGTATGAAAAACTGTTTTTT.

In DNA form, the CDR3 reads TGTGCCAGCAGAACTCTAATGGGCGTGAACACTGAAGCTTTCTTT. Protein sequence: CASRTLMGVNTEAFF. The V and J genes are TRBV6-5 and TRBJ1-1; D is unclear. Trimming left V 6 bases short and J 0 bases short, with 14 bases between. This CDR3 has 15 residues. Germline V gene data show CDR1 as MNHEY and CDR2 as SVGAGI.

This chain connects TRBV27 to TRBJ2-2; 11 positions agree with TRBD2. CDR1 is MNHEY and CDR2 is SMNVEV in the germline V gene (reference sequence). V lost 4 bases, J lost 5 bases, and 6 bases stayed unmatched. The CDR3 length is 16 residues. The CDR3 loop is CASSSTSGEYTGELFF. The CDR3, as DNA: TGTGCCAGCAGTTCGACTAGCGGGGAGTATACCGGGGAGCTGTTTTTT.

The rearrangement links TRBV7-9 to TRBJ2-7, with D perhaps matching TRBD1 (5 bases). CDR3 length: 13 residues. Germline V gene lookup returns CDR1 SEHNR and CDR2 FQNEAQ (reference sequence). V lost 1 base, J lost 9 bases, and 13 bases lay in between. This chain's CDR3 is CASSLVGLPGQYF. The CDR3, as DNA: TGTGCCAGCAGCTTAGTGGGGCTTCCAGGGCAGTACTTC.

This clone was counted a few times. The chain recombines TRBV4-2 with TRBJ2-1; weak D call: TRBD1 (6 bases). Trimming took off 5 bases at V and 8 bases at J, with 28 bases between the two ends. There are 18 residues in the CDR3. Germline loops: CDR1 LGHNA, CDR2 YNFKEQ. The CDR3 loop is CASSLGVLGRGFLDEQFF. CDR3 nucleotide sequence: TGTGCCAGCAGCTTGGGCGTGTTGGGCAGGGGCTTTTTGGATGAGCAGTTCTTC.

A few counts support this clone. The rearrangement links TRBV6-4 to TRBJ2-2, with D perhaps TRBD2 (5 bases). Trimming removed 5 bases at V and 2 bases at J, with 12 bases between. CDR1 and CDR2 from the germline V gene are MRHNA and SNTAGT. This CDR3 is built from 15 residues. CDR3 sequence: CASSSSAENTGELFF. CDR3 in DNA: TGTGCCAGCAGTTCCTCAGCGGAAAACACCGGGGAGCTGTTTTTT.

The chain employs TRBV27 and TRBJ2-5; 8 bases agree with TRBD1. Germline values: CDR1 MNHEY, CDR2 SMNVEV (reference sequence). The J segment lost 6 bases and the V segment lost 6 bases, leaving 6 bases of the junction unmatched. The CDR3 contains 13 residues. CDR3 nucleotide sequence: TGTGCCAGCAGCCAAGACAGGGGAAAGACCCAGTACTTC. Amino acids: CASSQDRGKTQYF.

This clone was seen a handful of times. V gene TRBV20-1 combines with J gene TRBJ1-2; the D is unclear. There are 11 residues in the CDR3. V was clipped by 5 bases and J by 1 base, with 5 bases between them. CDR1 and CDR2 from the germline V gene are DFQATT and SNEGSKA (reference sequence). CDR3 region: CSARFNYGYTF. The CDR3 region has the DNA TGCAGTGCTCGGTTTAACTATGGCTACACCTTC.

This clone occurred once. The CDR3 loop reads CASLGGGGEQFF. CDR3 bases: TGCGCCAGCCTGGGCGGGGGGGGTGAGCAGTTCTTC. The chain is built from TRBV4-1 and TRBJ2-1, with 9 bases that match TRBD2. V shed 8 bases and J 9 bases; nucleotides not matched to a gene: 5. The length of the CDR3 is 12 residues. CDR1 is MGHRA, CDR2 YSYEKL, per germline.

The chain uses TRBV7-9 and TRBJ2-7; 9 bases fit TRBD2. The CDR3 has 17 amino acids. V gave up 0 bases and J gave up 2 bases; unmatched junction bases: 8. The germline V gene has CDR1 SEHNR and CDR2 FQNEAQ (reference sequence). For the CDR3, the DNA is TGTGCCAGCAGCTTAGCTAATGGCGGGAGGGCCACCTACGAGCAGTACTTC. This gives the protein CASSLANGGRATYEQYF.

This clone was detected once. This chain connects TRBV5-1 to TRBJ2-5; TRBD2 matches 16 bases. Germline V CDR1 and CDR2: SGHRS, YFSETQ. J was trimmed by 5 bases and V by 0 bases; bases with no gene match: 4. This CDR3 contains 17 residues. The CDR3 is CASSLEGLAGGLETQYF. CDR3 DNA sequence: TGCGCCAGCAGCTTGGAGGGACTAGCGGGGGGGCTGGAGACCCAGTACTTC.

The chain joins TRBV30 to TRBJ1-4; D ambiguous. Per germline, CDR1 GTSNPN and CDR2 SVGIG (reference sequence). V lost 0 bases to trimming and J lost 7 bases, with 9 bases between them. The CDR3 is made up of 13 amino acids. The CDR3 here is CAWSVVGFEKLFF. The CDR3 DNA follows: TGTGCCTGGAGTGTCGTCGGGTTTGAAAAACTGTTTTTT.

This chain links TRBV5-4 with TRBJ1-2; 10 bases are a match to TRBD1. J lost 4 bases, V lost 4 bases, and 10 bases had no gene match. This CDR3 spans 16 amino acids. The V gene's germline CDR1 is SGHNT and CDR2 YYREEE (reference sequence). As DNA, the CDR3 is TGTGCCAGCAGCCCTTCGACCGGGACAGGGGCCTATGGCTACACCTTC. The encoded protein is CASSPSTGTGAYGYTF. The full variable domain, its missing parts supplied by reference TRBV5-4 and TRBJ1-2, is ETGVTQSPTHLIKTRGQQVTLRCSSQSGHNTVSWYQQALGQGPQFIFQYYREEENGRGNFPPRFSGLQFPNYSSELNVNALELDDSALYLCASSPSTGTGAYGYTFGSGTRLTVV.

This clone appeared a single time. This chain links TRBV13 with TRBJ2-1, with D possibly matching TRBD2 (5 bases). The V gene's germline CDR1 is PRHDT and CDR2 FYEKMQ (reference sequence). Trimming removed 5 bases from V and 4 bases from J, with 15 bases in between. This CDR3 comprises 15 residues. This chain's CDR3 is CASSPARGSYNEQFF. For the CDR3, the DNA is TGTGCCAGCAGCCCCGCCCGGGGATCTTACAATGAGCAGTTCTTC.

The chain carries TRBV29-1 and TRBJ1-2, with 8 bases lining up with TRBD1. CDR3 length: 12 amino acids. Germline CDR1 reads SQVTM; CDR2 reads ANQGSEA. V lost 6 bases and J lost 7; bases outside the gene matches: 7. CDR3 loop: CSVPGQEAGYTF. CDR3 DNA sequence: TGCAGCGTACCGGGACAGGAGGCTGGCTACACCTTC.

Only a few counts were recorded for this clone. The gene calls are TRBV27 and TRBJ2-7; D is possibly TRBD1 (7 bases). This CDR3 contains 14 residues. The ends were cut back, 5 bases at V and 2 bases at J, with 13 bases in the middle. Germline V CDR1 and CDR2: MNHEY, SMNVEV (reference sequence). CDR3 protein: CASSGRGAAYEQYF. CDR3 nucleotide sequence: TGTGCCAGCAGTGGCAGGGGGGCAGCCTACGAGCAGTACTTC.

The chain recombines TRBV11-2 with TRBJ2-7; D possibly corresponds to TRBD1 (8 bases). Trimming removed 5 bases from V and 1 base from J, with 27 bases in between. The CDR3 has 19 amino acids. CDR1 SGHAT and CDR2 FQNNGV come from the germline V gene. The CDR3 DNA follows: TGTGCCAGCAGCCATACGGGGGGCAGGGGGCTCCGAAATTCCTACGAGCAGTACTTC. Protein product: CASSHTGGRGLRNSYEQYF.

The chain joins TRBV5-6 to TRBJ2-7; TRBD2 might be the D (5 bases). Germline-derived CDR1 and CDR2 are SGHDT and YYEEEE. The CDR3 is 14 amino acids. Trimming stripped 0 bases from V and 5 bases from J, with 12 bases between. CDR3 loop: CASSLGEAANEQYF. The CDR3 DNA reads as TGTGCCAGCAGCTTGGGGGAAGCGGCGAACGAGCAGTACTTC.

The rearrangement uses TRBV5-4 and TRBJ2-3, with TRBD1 matching over 9 bases. The CDR3 totals 18 residues. The germline V gene encodes CDR1 SGHNT and CDR2 YYREEE (reference sequence). Unmatched junction bases numbered 10, after V lost 0 bases and J lost 2 bases. The CDR3 DNA follows: TGTGCCAGCAGCTTGGCCCCCGGGACAGGGATTGACACAGATACGCAGTATTTT. It specifies CASSLAPGTGIDTDTQYF.

The gene calls are TRBV2 and TRBJ1-2, with TRBD1 identical over 8 bases. Germline V lookup: CDR1 SNHLY, CDR2 FYNNEI. V lost 4 bases and J lost 8; bases outside the gene matches: 9. This CDR3 spans 14 amino acids. The CDR3 loop is CASSAQGAREGYTF. DNA of the CDR3: TGTGCCAGCAGTGCCCAGGGGGCGCGGGAGGGCTACACCTTC.